This TCR beta chain appears in the sequencing data of a study of control samples from healthy donors and cancer patients. Profiling relied on immunoSEQ multiplex PCR, and the TCRdb table lists in-frame clones only, not all of them. The data hold about 120,000 clones, with 85% to 95% observed a single time. Per germline, CDR1 SGDLS and CDR2 YYNGEE. There are 14 residues in the CDR3. V dropped 5 bases and J dropped 3 bases, with 12 bases sitting between them. The chain has TRBV9 and TRBJ1-3, with a tentative D call TRBD1 (5 bases). Material: PBMCs. This sequence originates from an elderly man with head and neck cancer. The CDR3 nucleotides read TGTGCCAGCAGTTTTGAGGGGTATGGAAACACCATATATTTT. Translation gives CASSFEGYGNTIYF.